This T cell receptor beta chain was recovered during a study of graft-versus-host responses after intestinal transplantation. Background on the study: Anti-thymocyte globulin induction, then tacrolimus and steroids for about three years, went to all recipients.

Turning to this clone: Its antigen is not identified.

The protocol was immunoSEQ multiplex PCR, while the TCRdb copy is restricted to in-frame clones and leaves out a portion. The sample shows roughly 69,000 clones, 85% to 95% of them seen only once. CDR3 length: 15 residues. V dropped 5 bases and J dropped 6; count of bases not matched to a gene: 8. Germline values: CDR1 MDHEN, CDR2 SYDVKM. The chain carries TRBV28 and TRBJ2-5; 11 positions match TRBD2. The TCR comes from a human donor who was the organ donor for an intestinal transplant. The sequences come from unstimulated CD8+ T cells sorted from spleen or lymph node cells, collected before transplant. The CDR3 DNA reads TGTGCCAGCAGTCCCATAGCGGGAGGGGGTAAGACCCAGTACTTC. The encoded protein is CASSPIAGGGKTQYF.